This TCR beta chain comes out of a study of T cell responses to AZD1222 COVID-19 vaccine. With 3 bases removed from V and 0 bases from J, the gap between germline ends came to 10 bases. CDR3 length: 15 residues. In germline, CDR1 is SGHDT, CDR2 YYEEEE. TCRdb's copy holds only in-frame clones and misses some; the assay was immunoSEQ multiplex PCR. The profile shows about 180,000 clones, just over 85% of them singletons. The sequences come from peripheral blood, collected 28 days after the second AZD1222 dose. The V gene is TRBV5-6, the J gene TRBJ1-3; TRBD1 might be the D (6 bases). The receptor was derived from an adult who received the AZD1222 COVID-19 vaccine. CDR3 in DNA: TGTGCCAGCAGCTCGACAGGCCCCTCTGGAAACACCATATATTTT. Protein: CASSSTGPSGNTIYF.